Shown below are 10 T cell receptor beta chains from a single sample sequenced in a study of T cell responses to AZD1222 COVID-19 vaccine. Profiling relied on immunoSEQ multiplex PCR, and the TCRdb table lists in-frame clones only, not all of them. The sample carries some 140,000 clones, roughly nine tenths recorded once. The source material was peripheral blood, sampled on day 0 of AZD1222 vaccination. These receptors originate from an adult in good health.

This clone came up once. The chain has TRBV10-3 and TRBJ1-6, with 7 bases aligning to TRBD1. V lost 3 bases and J lost 9; bases outside the gene matches: 11. CDR1 and CDR2 (germline): ENHRY, SYGVKD. The CDR3 has 16 residues. Here the CDR3 reads CAISEVVSGGFSPLHF. For the CDR3, the DNA is TGTGCCATCAGTGAAGTGGTGTCAGGGGGGTTTTCACCCCTCCACTTT.

The CDR3 spells CASSPGAARSSYNSPLHF. The CDR3 DNA is TGTGCCAGCAGTCCGGGCGCGGCAAGGAGCTCCTATAATTCACCCCTCCACTTT. This chain joins TRBV27 and TRBJ1-6; D is undetermined. CDR3 length: 18 residues. Trimming shortened V by 5 bases and J by 0 bases, and 17 bases separated the two germline ends. The V gene's germline CDR1 is MNHEY and CDR2 SMNVEV (reference sequence).

The CDR3: CASKKSSGNTIYF. In nucleotides, the CDR3 is TGTGCCAGCAAGAAGAGCTCTGGAAACACCATATATTTT. This chain links TRBV9 with TRBJ1-3, with D hard to call. The CDR3 is 13 residues long. V was trimmed by 6 bases and J by 0 bases, leaving 7 bases between them. Germline V CDR1 and CDR2: SGDLS, YYNGEE.

V usage is TRBV28 and J usage is TRBJ2-7; D not resolved. The V end lost 5 bases, the J end lost 3 bases, and 8 bases lay between the germline ends. Germline V lookup: CDR1 MDHEN, CDR2 SYDVKM. The CDR3 extends over 12 amino acids. The CDR3 nucleotides read TGTGCCAGCAGTCTGGACCTCTACGAGCAGTACTTC. This encodes CASSLDLYEQYF.

V is TRBV18 and J is TRBJ1-4, with a possible D match to TRBD1 (5 bases). V dropped 5 bases and J dropped 6 bases, with 13 bases sitting between them. Germline assignment: CDR1 KGHSH and CDR2 LQKENI. The CDR3 runs to 14 residues. CDR3: CASSGEGVYEKLFF. DNA of the CDR3: TGTGCCAGCTCAGGAGAAGGGGTTTATGAAAAACTGTTTTTT.

The chain couples TRBV5-1 to TRBJ2-1, with D maybe TRBD1 (7 bases). This CDR3 region has 16 residues. The V gene lost 0 bases and the J gene lost 5 bases, with 15 bases spanning the gap. The germline V gene has CDR1 SGHRS and CDR2 YFSETQ. The CDR3 loop reads CASSLEAGGLHNEQFF. The CDR3 nucleotides are TGCGCCAGCAGCTTGGAGGCAGGGGGGCTCCACAATGAGCAGTTCTTC.

The chain couples TRBV7-3 to TRBJ2-7; D unresolved. Germline V gene lookup returns CDR1 SGHTA and CDR2 FQGTGA. Trimming took 2 bases from V and 0 from J, leaving 11 bases between them. This CDR3 is 15 amino acids long. The CDR3: CASSLGSGSSYEQYF. CDR3 in DNA: TGTGCCAGCAGCTTAGGCTCGGGCAGCTCCTACGAGCAGTACTTC.

The rearrangement joins TRBV19 to TRBJ1-1, with D possibly TRBD1 on 5 matching bases. This CDR3 spans 14 amino acids. Germline CDR1 is LNHDA and CDR2 is SQIVND (reference sequence). V was shortened by 3 bases and J by 0 bases, with 8 bases between the two germline ends. The CDR3 nucleotides read TGTGCCAGTAGTATTTGGGACCTGAACACTGAAGCTTTCTTT. It translates to CASSIWDLNTEAFF.

The V and J genes are TRBV2 and TRBJ1-1, with D tentatively TRBD1 (5 bases). Looked up from germline, CDR1 is SNHLY and CDR2 is FYNNEI. The CDR3 extends over 14 amino acids. With 7 bases removed from V and 1 base from J, the gap between germline ends came to 13 bases. In nucleotides, the CDR3 is TGTGCCAGCATAGGAGACAGAGGGAACACTGAAGCTTTCTTT. Translated: CASIGDRGNTEAFF.

The gene calls are TRBV4-3 and TRBJ1-1; no clear D gene. The CDR3 is 14 amino acids. V was shortened by 1 base and J by 0 bases, with 6 bases between the two germline ends. Germline loops: CDR1 LGHNA, CDR2 YSLEER. The CDR3 bases are TGCGCCAGCAGCCAAGCCGGACTGAACACTGAAGCTTTCTTT. Its protein is CASSQAGLNTEAFF.